This T cell receptor (beta chain) was identified during a study of blood T cell repertoires in COVID-19. Overall study: Spain, Italy and the United States supplied samples that represented acute and convalescent COVID-19. Sources were T cells, B-cell-depleted T cells, or PBMCs; the material itself was cDNA or gDNA.

In the original processing: How many nucleated cells were present was estimated from reference gene primer amplification. Produced via immunoSEQ multiplex PCR; TCRdb's table is partial and in-frame only. V and J calls and clone size follow that table, whereas D and trimming were derived from the DNA. The repertoire consists of around 41,000 clones, with more than 75% occurring once and the leading ten covering roughly 5%. By share of the sample, this clone is medium-sized (0.01 to 0.1%). CDR3 length: 15 residues. Germline V gene lookup returns CDR1 LNHDA and CDR2 SQIVND (reference sequence). Trimming shortened V by 0 bases and J by 5 bases, and 11 bases separated the two germline ends.

The chain uses TRBV19 and TRBJ1-5; D call uncertain. The sequence was collected from a human donor in a cohort sampled during active COVID-19. Input material: peripheral blood. The CDR3 is CASSIEKRTYQPQHF. The DNA for the CDR3 is TGTGCCAGTAGTATAGAGAAGAGGACTTATCAGCCCCAGCATTTT.